The 6 T cell receptor beta chains reported below all come from one sample, sequenced in a study of blood T cells in healthy people across ages. The authors ran a second PCR of roughly 6 to 12 cycles using a sample-barcoded 5' primer and a J-beta primer mix. Via MiXCR, TCRdb re-called the 5' RACE reads, giving one row per CDR3 protein. This table has 1.5 million to 2 million distinct CDR3 sequences, about two fifths appearing once. Sequenced sample: blood. Source of these receptors: a human donor in good health.

This chain joins TRBV13 and TRBJ1-1; 9 positions agree with TRBD1. The germline V gene has CDR1 PRHDT and CDR2 FYEKMQ (reference sequence). J was trimmed by 7 bases and V by 4 bases; bases with no gene match: 7. CDR3 length: 14 amino acids. CDR3 DNA sequence: TGTGCCAGCAGCTACAACAGGGGGCAGGGTGAAGCTTTCTTT. Translating gives CASSYNRGQGEAFF.

The J gene is TRBJ2-1, the V gene TRBV12-3 or TRBV12-4; 13 nucleotides match TRBD2. Trimming cost V 5 bases and J 5 bases; bases outside gene matches: 9. CDR3 length: 17 amino acids. CDR3 protein: CASSQDWTSGGNNEQFF. The CDR3 DNA sequence: TGTGCCAGCAGTCAGGATTGGACTAGCGGGGGAAACAATGAGCAGTTCTTC.

The V gene is TRBV7-3, the J gene TRBJ2-1; 8 bases are shared with TRBD2. With V trimmed by 4 bases and J by 5 bases, 7 bases remained unmatched. Germline loops: CDR1 SGHTA, CDR2 FQGTGA. The CDR3 totals 15 residues. CDR3 in DNA: TGTGCCAGCAGCTCCGTAGCGGGGAGGGACAATGAGCAGTTCTTC. Its protein product is CASSSVAGRDNEQFF.

This clonotype was seen only a few times. In DNA, the CDR3 is TGTGCCAGCAGCCAAGGACAGGGCCACACAGATACGCAGTATTTT. Translated: CASSQGQGHTDTQYF. This chain joins TRBV4-2 and TRBJ2-3; 7 bases map to TRBD1. This CDR3 has 15 residues. V shed 1 base and J 2 bases; nucleotides not matched to a gene: 3. Per germline, CDR1 LGHNA and CDR2 YNFKEQ.

In the case of this clonotype: The junction and the germline gene differ at one end; a read error may be behind it. V gene TRBV6-2 or TRBV6-3 combines with J gene TRBJ2-2, with a possible D match to TRBD2 (5 bases). Germline V gene sequence: CDR1 MNHEY, CDR2 SVGEGT. The CDR3 loop spans 14 amino acids. CDR3 sequence: CASSYSMSFGELCF. In DNA form, the CDR3 reads TGTGCCAGCAGTTACTCGATGAGTTTCGGGGAGCTGTGTTTT.

The chain links TRBV7-3 to TRBJ1-1; tentative D call: TRBD1 (5 bases). Germline-derived CDR1 and CDR2 are SGHTA and FQGTGA. Trimming removed 1 base at V and 4 bases at J, with 13 bases between. The CDR3 consists of 15 residues. The CDR3 region has the DNA TGTGCCAGCAGCTTAATTGGGGGATGGTCCACTGAAGCTTTCTTT. It codes for CASSLIGGWSTEAFF. Supplemented by reference TRBV7-3 and TRBJ1-1, the full variable domain reads GAGVSQTPSNKVTEKGKYVELRCDPISGHTALYWYRQSLGQGPEFLIYFQGTGAADDSGLPNDRFFAVRPEGSVSTLKIQRTERGDSAVYLCASSLIGGWSTEAFFGQGTRLTVV.